The 9 T cell receptor beta chains reported below all come from one sample, sequenced in a study of shared clonotypes between healthy human individuals. The table came from immunoSEQ multiplex PCR; TCRdb's copy has only in-frame clones and leaves some out. The sample records around 990,000 clones, roughly 77% being singletons. Sequencing input: memory CD4+ T cells from PBMCs. Subset in this sample: CD45RA-negative fraction. Receptors were obtained from a man aged 18 to 29 in good health. Some clones in this sample may be carry-over from other donors' samples.

The chain links TRBV30 to TRBJ1-1; D is perhaps TRBD1 (6 bases). This CDR3 has 13 residues. Trimming took 8 bases from V and 4 from J, leaving 17 bases between them. Germline V gives CDR1 GTSNPN, CDR2 SVGIG (reference sequence). The CDR3 region is CAGMKGGGTEAFF. CDR3 DNA sequence: TGTGCCGGAATGAAAGGGGGAGGCACTGAAGCTTTCTTT.

V gene TRBV29-1 combines with J gene TRBJ2-2; possible D gene TRBD2, 5 bases. CDR1 is SQVTM and CDR2 is ANQGSEA in the germline V gene. V was pared by 4 bases and J by 1 base, with 13 bases between. CDR3 size: 15 residues. As DNA, the CDR3 is TGCAGCGTTGCGGGTTCGGCGGGGAACACCGGGGAGCTGTTTTTT. Translation gives CSVAGSAGNTGELFF.

This clone appeared many times. The V gene is TRBV10-3, the J gene TRBJ2-5; perhaps TRBD2 as D (5 bases). V was shortened by 2 bases and J by 2 bases, with 12 bases between the two germline ends. The CDR3 has 15 residues. The germline V gene encodes CDR1 ENHRY and CDR2 SYGVKD. The CDR3 bases are TGTGCCATCAGTGAGGCCCGGACTCCTCAAGAGACCCAGTACTTC. Protein: CAISEARTPQETQYF.

V and J are TRBV28 and TRBJ2-7, with 8 bases lining up with TRBD2. J gave up 3 bases and V 7 bases, and 11 bases lay outside the gene matches. Germline lookup yields CDR1 MDHEN and CDR2 SYDVKM. The CDR3 covers 15 residues. CDR3: CASKLKAGVVYEQYF. CDR3 DNA: TGTGCCAGCAAACTGAAAGCGGGAGTAGTCTACGAGCAGTACTTC.

The J gene is TRBJ2-6, the V gene TRBV28, with unresolved D. Germline CDR1 and CDR2: MDHEN and SYDVKM. Between the trimmed V and J ends, which lost 5 bases and 2 bases, there was a span of 13 bases. The CDR3 covers 16 residues. In DNA, the CDR3 is TGTGCCAGCAGTCCTCTAGTTGTAACTGGGGCCAACGTCCTGACTTTC. Its protein is CASSPLVVTGANVLTF.

The chain couples TRBV28 to TRBJ2-7; tentatively, D is TRBD2 (6 bases). Looked up from germline, CDR1 is MDHEN and CDR2 is SYDVKM. The ends were cut back, 5 bases at V and 3 bases at J, with 17 bases in the middle. The CDR3 spans 15 residues. The CDR3 is CASSPLGVAVYEQYF. The CDR3 coding sequence is TGTGCCAGCAGTCCCCTTGGGGTAGCGGTCTACGAGCAGTACTTC.

V usage is TRBV28 and J usage is TRBJ2-1; 15 nucleotides agree with TRBD2. Trimming cost V 6 bases and J 9 bases; bases outside gene matches: 9. Germline V gives CDR1 MDHEN, CDR2 SYDVKM. The CDR3 has 16 amino acids. The chain's CDR3 is CASSSTGLAGGAEQFF. The CDR3 DNA reads TGTGCCAGCAGCAGCACGGGACTAGCGGGAGGTGCTGAGCAGTTCTTC.

The chain recombines TRBV28 with TRBJ2-4; 8 positions agree with TRBD2. Trimming cost V 5 bases and J 5 bases; bases outside gene matches: 23. CDR3 size: 20 residues. Germline CDR1 and CDR2: MDHEN and SYDVKM. The CDR3 here is CASSPQSGGALHGEENIQYF. The CDR3 DNA sequence: TGTGCCAGCAGTCCGCAATCCGGGGGGGCACTCCACGGGGAGGAAAACATTCAGTACTTC.

The J gene is TRBJ2-7, the V gene TRBV11-2; D gene uncertain. The CDR3 length is 17 residues. Trimming took off 8 bases at V and 4 bases at J, with 27 bases between the two ends. Germline V gene sequence: CDR1 SGHAT, CDR2 FQNNGV. The CDR3: CASPVSRDLGSAYEQYF. Here the CDR3 DNA reads TGTGCCAGCCCCGTTAGTAGAGACCTAGGCTCAGCGTACGAGCAGTACTTC. The full variable domain, its missing parts supplied by reference TRBV11-2 and TRBJ2-7, is EAGVAQSPRYKIIEKRQSVAFWCNPISGHATLYWYQQILGQGPKLLIQFQNNGVVDDSQLPKDRFSAERLKGVDSTLKIQPAKLEDSAVYLCASPVSRDLGSAYEQYFGPGTRLTVT.